Each of the 5 T cell receptor beta chains below was sequenced from the same sample in a study of graft-versus-host responses after intestinal transplantation. Produced via immunoSEQ multiplex PCR; TCRdb's table is partial and in-frame only. Among about 54,000 clones listed, about 89% were seen once. This sample comprised PBMCs, obtained nearly 670 days after intestinal transplant. The receptors were gathered from a human patient who received an intestinal transplant, so some T cells may come from the graft donor.

The chain couples TRBV27 to TRBJ1-2, with 9 bases fitting TRBD1. The CDR3 is 18 residues long. V lost 8 bases, J lost 5 bases, and 21 bases stayed unmatched. The germline V gene encodes CDR1 MNHEY and CDR2 SMNVEV (reference sequence). The CDR3 DNA is TGTGCCAGCCGTAACCGCTTGGGGGGACAGGGTTTAAAGTATGGCTACACCTTC. This encodes CASRNRLGGQGLKYGYTF.

This clone was counted between two and nine times. The CDR3 region has the DNA TGTGCCAGCAGCGTCGGGACAGGGAGTAACTACGAGCAGTACTTC. Its translation: CASSVGTGSNYEQYF. The rearrangement uses TRBV7-7 and TRBJ2-7; 9 nucleotides align to TRBD1. CDR1 and CDR2 (germline): SSHAT, FNYEAQ (reference sequence). The trim removed 5 bases at V and 3 bases at J, leaving 8 bases unmatched. This CDR3 comprises 15 residues.

The chain uses TRBV12-5 and TRBJ2-3; D gene unclear. From germline, CDR1 is LGHNT and CDR2 FRNRAP. The V end lost 7 bases, the J end lost 2 bases, and 7 bases lay between the germline ends. The CDR3 spans 12 residues. The CDR3 reads CASDGSTDTQYF. As DNA, the CDR3 is TGTGCTAGTGACGGGTCCACAGATACGCAGTATTTT.

This chain connects TRBV10-1 to TRBJ2-1; the match to TRBD2 covers 7 bases. There are 17 residues in the CDR3. CDR1 and CDR2 from the germline V gene are WNHNN and SYGVQD (reference sequence). The junction had 11 bases not matched to a gene; V was cut back by 0 bases and J by 6 bases. The CDR3 DNA sequence: TGCGCCAGCAGTGAGTCGATTCCCATCCGCGGGGGCAATGAGCAGTTCTTC. Protein: CASSESIPIRGGNEQFF.

The rearrangement links TRBV4-1 to TRBJ2-5; D is perhaps TRBD1 or TRBD2 (5 bases each). CDR1 is MGHRA and CDR2 is YSYEKL in the germline V gene. Trimming removed 5 bases at V and 5 bases at J, with 12 bases between. The CDR3 runs 13 residues. The CDR3 loop reads CASSRGGSETQYF. CDR3 sequence (DNA): TGCGCCAGCAGCAGGGGCGGGTCCGAGACCCAGTACTTC.